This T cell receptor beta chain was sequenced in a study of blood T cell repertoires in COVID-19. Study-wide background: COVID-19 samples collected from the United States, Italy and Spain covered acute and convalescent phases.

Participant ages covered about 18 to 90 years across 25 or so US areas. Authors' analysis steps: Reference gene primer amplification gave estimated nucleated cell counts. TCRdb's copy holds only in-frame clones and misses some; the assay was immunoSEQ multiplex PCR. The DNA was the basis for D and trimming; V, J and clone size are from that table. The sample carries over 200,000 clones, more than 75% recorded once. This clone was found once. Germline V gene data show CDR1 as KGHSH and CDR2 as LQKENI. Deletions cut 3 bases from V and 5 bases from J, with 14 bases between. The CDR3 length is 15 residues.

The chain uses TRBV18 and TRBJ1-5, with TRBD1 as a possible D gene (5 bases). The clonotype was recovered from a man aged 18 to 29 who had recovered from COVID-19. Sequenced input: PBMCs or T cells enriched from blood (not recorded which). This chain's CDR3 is CASSPGQVVDQPQHF. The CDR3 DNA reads TGTGCCAGCTCACCGGGGCAGGTTGTTGATCAGCCCCAGCATTTT. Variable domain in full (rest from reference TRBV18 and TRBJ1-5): NAGVMQNPRHLVRRRGQEARLRCSPMKGHSHVYWYRQLPEEGLKFMVYLQKENIIDESGMPKERFSAEFPKEGPSILRIQQVVRGDSAAYFCASSPGQVVDQPQHFGDGTRLSIL.